Reported below is one T cell receptor beta chain. The antigen is not known. This specimen comes from a study of T cell responses to AZD1222 COVID-19 vaccine. Assay: immunoSEQ multiplex PCR; the TCRdb copy retains only in-frame clones and omits some. The data show approximately 100,000 clones, approximately 91% seen once. Trimming left V 9 bases short and J 1 base short, with 12 bases between. Germline V CDR1 and CDR2: MRHNA, SNTAGT. The CDR3 is 14 residues long. Findings and caveats of the study: With dominance at 160-218 and 743-854, vaccine-associated CD4 TCRs spanned spike. After the peak T cell response, and only then, were repertoires sampled. Among AZD1222 vaccinees, only six or seven were seropositive at baseline. Epitopes outside B.1.351 and B.1.1.7 mutated regions reportedly drew nearly half of spike TCRs.

This sample comprised peripheral blood, obtained 28 days after the second AZD1222 dose. This TCR derives from an adult who received the AZD1222 COVID-19 vaccine. The V call is TRBV6-4, the J call TRBJ2-2; D gene ambiguous. DNA for the CDR3: TGTGCCAGGATCCGACGGCTGAACACCGGGGAGCTGTTTTTT. Translated: CARIRRLNTGELFF.